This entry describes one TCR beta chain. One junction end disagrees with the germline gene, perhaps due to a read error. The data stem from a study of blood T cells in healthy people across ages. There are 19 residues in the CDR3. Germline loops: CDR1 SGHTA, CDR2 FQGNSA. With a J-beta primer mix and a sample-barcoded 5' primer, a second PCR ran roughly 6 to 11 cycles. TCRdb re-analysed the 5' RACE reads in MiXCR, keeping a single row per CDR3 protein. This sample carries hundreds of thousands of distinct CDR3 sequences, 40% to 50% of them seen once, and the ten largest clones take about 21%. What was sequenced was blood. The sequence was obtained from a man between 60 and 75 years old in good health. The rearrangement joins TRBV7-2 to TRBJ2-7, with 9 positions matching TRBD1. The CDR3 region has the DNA TGTGCCAGCAGCTTAGTTTGGGACAGGGACAAAGGGTTCCCCTACAAGCAGTACTTC. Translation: CASSLVWDRDKGFPYKQYF.